The 18 T cell receptor beta chains below were found in one sample sequenced in a study of blood T cell repertoires in COVID-19. Using immunoSEQ multiplex PCR, the repertoire was profiled, and TCRdb retains in-frame clones only, with some absent. The data show about 190,000 clones, approximately 82% seen once. The sequenced material came from peripheral blood. Every receptor here comes from a man aged 50 to 60 with active or convalescent COVID-19.

The chain employs TRBV9 and TRBJ1-4; tentative D call: TRBD1 (6 bases). In germline, CDR1 is SGDLS, CDR2 YYNGEE. V shed 0 bases and J shed 6 bases, with 15 bases lying between them. The CDR3 runs to 16 residues. In DNA, the CDR3 is TGTGCCAGCAGCGTAGGGGTGAGGGCAGGGGATGAAAAACTGTTTTTT. This encodes CASSVGVRAGDEKLFF.

There are a few counts of this clone. The sample contains more than one DNA sequence encoding this CDR3. The chain couples TRBV6-5 to TRBJ1-2, with 12 positions matching TRBD1. This CDR3 is built from 15 residues. The ends lost 7 bases at V and 8 bases at J; junction bases unmatched: 11. In germline, CDR1 is MNHEY, CDR2 SVGAGI. As DNA, the CDR3 is TGTGCCAGCACTAGGAGGGGACAGGGGGCGGGGGGCTACACCTTC. Protein product: CASTRRGQGAGGYTF.

This chain uses TRBV5-6 with TRBJ1-2, with D unresolved. CDR3 length: 16 amino acids. The ends were cut back, 4 bases at V and 4 bases at J, with 20 bases in the middle. Germline V gene sequence: CDR1 SGHDT, CDR2 YYEEEE. DNA of the CDR3: TGTGCCAGCAGCCGTGGTAGAGAGGGTCTTCTCTATGGCTACACCTTC. This encodes CASSRGREGLLYGYTF.

The chain couples TRBV3-1 (or the pseudogene TRBV3-2) to TRBJ1-4; the D gene is possibly TRBD1 (6 bases). CDR1 is LGHDT and CDR2 is YNNKEL in the germline V gene (reference sequence). The germline V and J ends were trimmed by 4 bases and 7 bases, with 13 bases remaining between them. The CDR3 is made up of 14 amino acids. CDR3 in amino acids: CASSLQGSGEKLFF. As DNA, the CDR3 is TGTGCCAGCAGCCTCCAGGGGTCCGGTGAAAAACTGTTTTTT.

The chain carries TRBV24-1 and TRBJ1-1; 7 bases line up with TRBD1. The germline V gene has CDR1 KGHDR and CDR2 SFDVKD. The CDR3 has 13 residues. The V segment lost 4 bases and the J segment 6 bases; nucleotides outside the gene matches: 4. This CDR3 reads CATSDWGQSEAFF. For the CDR3, the DNA is TGTGCCACCAGTGACTGGGGACAGTCTGAAGCTTTCTTT.

The V call is TRBV11-2, the J call TRBJ2-1; 13 bases agree with TRBD2. The CDR3 sequence is 15 residues long. With V trimmed by 7 bases and J by 6 bases, 6 bases remained unmatched. The V gene's germline CDR1 is SGHAT and CDR2 FQNNGV. The chain's CDR3 is CASTDTSGRVNEQFF. CDR3 sequence (DNA): TGTGCCAGCACCGATACTAGCGGGAGGGTCAATGAGCAGTTCTTC.

The gene calls are TRBV2 and TRBJ1-2; maybe TRBD1 (5 bases). This CDR3 is 15 amino acids long. Germline lookup yields CDR1 SNHLY and CDR2 FYNNEI. The V and J ends lost 5 bases and 4 bases respectively, with 17 bases between them. CDR3 sequence: CASSRGSGEAYGYTF. The CDR3 nucleotides read TGTGCCAGCAGTAGGGGAAGTGGGGAAGCCTATGGCTACACCTTC.

This chain links TRBV5-1 with TRBJ2-5; TRBD2 matches 11 bases. The CDR3 consists of 15 residues. Germline V gives CDR1 SGHRS, CDR2 YFSETQ. The V gene end was trimmed by 2 bases and the J gene end by 4 bases; junction bases not matched to a gene: 4. For the CDR3, the DNA is TGCGCCAGCAGCTTACTAGCGGGGGAGTCAGAGACCCAGTACTTC. It translates to CASSLLAGESETQYF.

The V call is TRBV3-1 (or the pseudogene TRBV3-2), the J call TRBJ2-5, with 13 nucleotides matching TRBD2. The J segment lost 1 base and the V segment lost 7 bases, leaving 3 bases of the junction unmatched. This CDR3 has 15 amino acids. Germline V CDR1 and CDR2: LGHDT, YNNKEL (reference sequence). CDR3 loop: CASTRTSGGQETQYF. Written as DNA, the CDR3 is TGTGCCAGCACGAGGACTAGCGGGGGCCAAGAGACCCAGTACTTC.

The V gene is TRBV5-1, the J gene TRBJ2-2; 10 bases are shared with TRBD1. Germline V lookup: CDR1 SGHRS, CDR2 YFSETQ. The ends lost 9 bases at V and 4 bases at J; junction bases unmatched: 9. There are 15 residues in the CDR3. As DNA, the CDR3 is TGCGCCACCAAACGACAGGGGGCAAGCACCGGGGAGCTGTTTTTT. Its translation is CATKRQGASTGELFF.

This clone showed up many times. CDR3 sequence: CASSQRDRVGNIQYF. CDR3 bases: TGTGCCAGCAGCCAAAGGGACAGAGTAGGAAACATTCAGTACTTC. V is TRBV3-1 (or the pseudogene TRBV3-2) and J is TRBJ2-4; 7 bases map to TRBD1. The CDR3 spans 15 residues. Losses at the gene ends were 2 bases for V and 6 bases for J; bases not matched to a gene: 7. Germline V CDR1 and CDR2: LGHDT, YNNKEL (reference sequence).

The chain couples TRBV18 to TRBJ2-7; TRBD1 matches 12 bases. This CDR3 has 15 residues. Germline V gene sequence: CDR1 KGHSH, CDR2 LQKENI. J was trimmed by 7 bases and V by 3 bases; bases with no gene match: 7. In DNA, the CDR3 is TGTGCCAGCTCACCTACCGGGACAGGGGGCGCGGAGCAGTACTTC. Translating gives CASSPTGTGGAEQYF.

The rearrangement uses TRBV5-1 and TRBJ1-4; D gene unclear. Germline-derived CDR1 and CDR2 are SGHRS and YFSETQ. V dropped 0 bases and J dropped 1 base, with 4 bases sitting between them. CDR3 length: 14 amino acids. In DNA, the CDR3 is TGCGCCAGCAGCTTGGACAGAACTAATGAAAAACTGTTTTTT. Its protein product is CASSLDRTNEKLFF. Full variable domain (remainder filled in from reference TRBV5-1 and TRBJ1-4): KAGVTQTPRYLIKTRGQQVTLSCSPISGHRSVSWYQQTPGQGLQFLFEYFSETQRNKGNFPGRFSGRQFSNSRSEMNVSTLELGDSALYLCASSLDRTNEKLFFGSGTQLSVL.

The chain carries TRBV19 and TRBJ1-6; TRBD1 aligns across 7 bases. CDR3 length: 15 amino acids. Germline values: CDR1 LNHDA, CDR2 SQIVND (reference sequence). The V and J ends lost 6 bases and 7 bases, in that order; junction bases with no gene match: 9. The CDR3 is CASRPPDRANSPLHF. CDR3 nucleotides: TGTGCCAGTAGGCCGCCCGACAGGGCCAATTCACCCCTCCACTTT. The full variable domain, completed using reference TRBV19 and TRBJ1-6, is DGGITQSPKYLFRKEGQNVTLSCEQNLNHDAMYWYRQDPGQGLRLIYYSQIVNDFQKGDIAEGYSVSREKKESFPLTVTSAQKNPTAFYLCASRPPDRANSPLHFGNGTRLTVT.

CDR3 sequence (DNA): TGTGCCATCAGTCGGGACAGGGGGATTACCGGGGAGCTGTTTTTT. Translation gives CAISRDRGITGELFF. The rearrangement joins TRBV10-3 to TRBJ2-2; 11 bases fit TRBD1. This CDR3 is built from 15 residues. After removal of 5 bases from V and 5 bases from J, the junction contained 4 bases not matched to a gene. CDR1 is ENHRY and CDR2 is SYGVKD in the germline V gene.

V usage is TRBV11-2 and J usage is TRBJ2-3, with D possibly matching TRBD2 (5 bases). V was clipped by 3 bases and J by 2 bases, with 12 bases between them. Germline CDR1 is SGHAT and CDR2 is FQNNGV. The CDR3 is 15 residues long. The CDR3 DNA sequence: TGTGCCAGCAGCTTTTCTGGGCTAGCCACAGATACGCAGTATTTT. Its translation: CASSFSGLATDTQYF.

The chain links TRBV5-5 to TRBJ1-1; a weak D match, TRBD1 (6 bases). The V end lost 7 bases, the J end lost 1 base, and 11 bases lay between the germline ends. This CDR3 is built from 13 residues. Looked up from germline, CDR1 is SGHKS and CDR2 is YYEKEE (reference sequence). The CDR3 region is CASLDRSNTEAFF. CDR3 DNA: TGTGCCAGCCTAGACAGGTCGAACACTGAAGCTTTCTTT.

This sequence joins TRBV6-1 and TRBJ2-2, with D maybe TRBD1 (6 bases). Per germline, CDR1 MNHNS and CDR2 SASEGT. CDR3 length equals 16 residues. Trimming cost V 4 bases and J 0 bases, with 12 bases left between them. Written as DNA, the CDR3 is TGTGCCAGCAGTGCCCCAACAGGGTCGAACACCGGGGAGCTGTTTTTT. The encoded protein is CASSAPTGSNTGELFF.